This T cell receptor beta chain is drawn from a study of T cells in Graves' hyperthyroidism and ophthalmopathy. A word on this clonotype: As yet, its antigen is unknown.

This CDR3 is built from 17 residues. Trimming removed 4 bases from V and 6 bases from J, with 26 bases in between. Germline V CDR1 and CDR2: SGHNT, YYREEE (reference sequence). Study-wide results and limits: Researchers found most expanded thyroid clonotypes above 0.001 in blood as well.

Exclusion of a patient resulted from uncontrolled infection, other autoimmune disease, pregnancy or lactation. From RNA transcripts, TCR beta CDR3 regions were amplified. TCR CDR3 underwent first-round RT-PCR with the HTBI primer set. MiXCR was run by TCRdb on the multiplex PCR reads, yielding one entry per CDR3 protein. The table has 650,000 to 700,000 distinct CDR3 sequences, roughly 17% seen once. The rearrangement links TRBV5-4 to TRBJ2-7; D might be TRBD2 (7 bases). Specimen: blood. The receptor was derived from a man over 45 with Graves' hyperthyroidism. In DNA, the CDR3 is TGTGCCAGCAGCACGAATCAGGTGGGGGGGCTTGGTGTCGAGCAGTACTTC. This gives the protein CASSTNQVGGLGVEQYF.